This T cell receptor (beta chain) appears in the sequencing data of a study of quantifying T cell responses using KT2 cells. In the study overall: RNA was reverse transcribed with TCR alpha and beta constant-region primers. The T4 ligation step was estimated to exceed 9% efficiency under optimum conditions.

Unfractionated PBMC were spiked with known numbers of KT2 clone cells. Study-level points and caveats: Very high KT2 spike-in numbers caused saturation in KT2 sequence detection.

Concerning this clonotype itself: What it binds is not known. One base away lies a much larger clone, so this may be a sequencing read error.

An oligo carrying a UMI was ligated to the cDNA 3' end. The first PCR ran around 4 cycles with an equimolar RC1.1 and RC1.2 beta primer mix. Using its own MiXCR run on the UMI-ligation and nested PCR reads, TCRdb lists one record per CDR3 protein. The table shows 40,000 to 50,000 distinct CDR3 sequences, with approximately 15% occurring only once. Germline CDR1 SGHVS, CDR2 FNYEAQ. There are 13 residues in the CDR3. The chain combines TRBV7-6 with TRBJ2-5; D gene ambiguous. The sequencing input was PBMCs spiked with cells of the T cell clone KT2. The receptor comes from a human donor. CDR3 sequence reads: CVIARGRQETQYF. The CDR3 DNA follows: TGTGTCATCGCCCGAGGCCGGCAAGAGACCCAGTACTTC. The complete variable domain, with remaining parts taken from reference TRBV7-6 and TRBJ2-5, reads GAGVSQSPRYKVTKRGQDVALRCDPISGHVSLYWYRQALGQGPEFLTYFNYEAQQDKSGLPNDRFSAERPEGSISTLTIQRTEQRDSAMYRCVIARGRQETQYFGPGTRLLVL.